The 8 T cell receptor beta chains given below trace back to one sample, sequenced in a study of T cells in localized non-small cell lung cancer. Method: immunoSEQ multiplex PCR; TCRdb's copy keeps in-frame clones and lacks some. The sample has about 3,300 clones; about 29% are singletons. The material was normal lung tissue next to the tumor, obtained before any cancer treatment. These receptor sequences come from a woman aged 40 to 75 with stage I lung adenocarcinoma.

Worth noting for this clone: At the DNA level, this CDR3 is encoded by other sequences in the same sample as well. The V call is TRBV11-3, the J call TRBJ1-1; no firm D call. The CDR3 sequence is 14 residues long. CDR1 is SGHNT, CDR2 YENEEA, per germline. The V end was cut by 1 base, the J end by 1 base, with 7 bases between. The CDR3 bases are TGTGCCAGCAGCTTAGTAGTAGGGAACACTGAAGCTTTCTTT. The encoded protein is CASSLVVGNTEAFF.

The rearrangement links TRBV5-1 to TRBJ2-2, with a possible D match to TRBD2 (6 bases). CDR1 is SGHRS, CDR2 YFSETQ, per germline. This CDR3 is built from 17 residues. Trimming removed 4 bases from V and 6 bases from J, with 22 bases in between. CDR3 in DNA: TGCGCCAGCAGCCAAGATCCCCGACTAGAGACGGCCGGGGAGCTGTTTTTT. Its protein product is CASSQDPRLETAGELFF.

The genes are TRBV6-8 and TRBJ1-1; D unresolved. Trimming removed 6 bases from V and 5 bases from J, with 13 bases in between. CDR3 length equals 13 residues. CDR1 is MNHGY, CDR2 SAAAGT, per germline. CDR3 nucleotide sequence: TGTGCCAGCAGACAACGGGAAAGAACTGAAGCTTTCTTT. It specifies CASRQRERTEAFF.

CDR3 nucleotide sequence: TGTGCCAGCAGCTTAGATCCGGACACAGCCTACGAGCAGTACTTC. Protein product: CASSLDPDTAYEQYF. This rearrangement joins TRBV11-3 to TRBJ2-7, with D possibly TRBD1 on 5 matching bases. The V and J ends lost 0 bases and 2 bases respectively, with 11 bases between them. This CDR3 comprises 15 residues. From germline, CDR1 is SGHNT and CDR2 YENEEA.

This clone was observed a handful of times. This chain links TRBV18 with TRBJ1-1; the D gene is possibly TRBD1 (6 bases). Trimming stripped 6 bases from V and 1 base from J, with 18 bases between. Germline V gives CDR1 KGHSH, CDR2 LQKENI. The CDR3 runs to 16 residues. Here the CDR3 reads CASSARGGGANTEAFF. CDR3 nucleotide sequence: TGTGCCAGCTCGGCCAGGGGTGGGGGGGCGAACACTGAAGCTTTCTTT. The variable domain in full, with the rest retrieved from reference TRBV18 and TRBJ1-1, is NAGVMQNPRHLVRRRGQEARLRCSPMKGHSHVYWYRQLPEEGLKFMVYLQKENIIDESGMPKERFSAEFPKEGPSILRIQQVVRGDSAAYFCASSARGGGANTEAFFGQGTRLTVV.

The V and J genes are TRBV19 and TRBJ2-5, with 13 bases aligning to TRBD2. The germline CDR1 and CDR2 sequences are LNHDA and SQIVND (reference sequence). The CDR3 is 15 amino acids. V shed 5 bases and J 5 bases; nucleotides not matched to a gene: 5. This CDR3 reads CASSSGLAGSETQYF. The CDR3 DNA reads as TGTGCCAGTAGTTCGGGACTAGCGGGAAGTGAGACCCAGTACTTC.

This clone appeared a few times. The chain combines TRBV6-8 with TRBJ2-3; 11 bases align to TRBD2. Germline V lookup: CDR1 MNHGY, CDR2 SAAAGT. V was clipped by 8 bases and J by 5 bases; unmatched bases: 3. This CDR3 contains 13 residues. The CDR3 nucleotides read TGTGCCAGCGGAGGACTAGCGGGAGATACGCAGTATTTT. It specifies CASGGLAGDTQYF.

Concerning this clone: The germline gene is not matched at one end of the junction; a read error may be the cause. As DNA, the CDR3 is TGTGCCATCAGTGGGGACAGGGGACTCAGAGGGACCCAGTACTTC. Translating gives CAISGDRGLRGTQYF. The rearrangement links TRBV6-8 to TRBJ2-5, with 10 positions matching TRBD1. There are 15 residues in the CDR3. Germline values: CDR1 MNHGY, CDR2 SAAAGT.